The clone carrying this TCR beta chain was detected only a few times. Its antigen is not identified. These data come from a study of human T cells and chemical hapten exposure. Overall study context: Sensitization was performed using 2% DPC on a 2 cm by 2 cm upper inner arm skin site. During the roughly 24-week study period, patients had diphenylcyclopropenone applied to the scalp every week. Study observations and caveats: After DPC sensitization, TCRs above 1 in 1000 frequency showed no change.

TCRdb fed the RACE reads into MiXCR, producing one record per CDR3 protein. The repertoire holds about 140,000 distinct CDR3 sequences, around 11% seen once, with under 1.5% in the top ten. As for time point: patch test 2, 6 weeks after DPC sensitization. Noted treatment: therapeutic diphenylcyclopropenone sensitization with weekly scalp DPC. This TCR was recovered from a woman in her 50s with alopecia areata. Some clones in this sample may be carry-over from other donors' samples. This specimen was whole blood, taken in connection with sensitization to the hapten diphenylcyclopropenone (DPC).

CDR3 region: CASSFASGQRSYGYTF. The CDR3 DNA follows: TGTGCCAGCAGCTTTGCTTCGGGACAGCGGAGCTATGGCTACACCTTC. The rearrangement links TRBV7-9 to TRBJ1-2; 7 bases are a match to TRBD1. V lost 3 bases, J lost 4 bases, and 11 bases stayed unmatched. The CDR3 is 16 amino acids. Germline values: CDR1 SEHNR, CDR2 FQNEAQ (reference sequence).